This TCR beta chain comes out of a study of memory CD4+ T cells and cytomegalovirus serostatus (dated by TCRdb to about 2019). With respect to the entire study: A total of roughly 33 healthy Belgian adults, of whom 9 were CMV seropositive and some 25 were CMV seronegative, were included in the cohort. The study sequenced CD4+ memory TCRbeta repertoires of a Belgian cohort with known cytomegalovirus serostatus to replicate a published TCR-based CMV serostatus classifier.

Study-wide conclusions, independent of this receptor: For CMV serostatus prediction, a median bootstrapped AUC of about 0.95 was reached with the original framework, and a median bootstrapped AUC of approximately 0.89 was reached with a US-trained random forest. The results were read as suggesting that the CMV-associated TCR signature is, for the most part, present in the CD4+ memory repertoire. Among the 150 or so previously reported CMV-associated TCRbeta sequences, 67 showed up in the CD4+ memory repertoires, with each one found in between one and five individuals. Only CD4+CD45RO+ memory cells were sequenced, in contrast to the original study, which included naive and memory CD4+ and CD8+ populations. A median bootstrapped AUC of roughly 0.95 with a 95% CI of 0.76-1.00 was achieved on the Belgian cohort by the original-framework classifier.

Trimmed from V: 6 bases; trimmed from J: 4 bases; junction bases lacking a gene match: 12. CDR1 and CDR2 (SGHRS, YFSETQ) derive from the germline V gene. CDR3 length: 15 amino acids, cysteine to phenylalanine. Only the CDR3 part of the read is kept: 45 bases, read in frame from the first base. Remarks on this clone: No cognate antigen has been identified for it. No per-base quality is available; no much larger clone lies one base away.

The Quick-DNA Microprep Kit was used to extract genomic DNA from the sorted cells. Amplification of TCRbeta DNA was done with the immunoSEQ hsTCRbeta kit, following the protocol from the manufacturer. An Illumina MiSeq instrument was used to sequence the TCRbeta libraries. The authors' pipeline ran thus. Once out-of-frame sequences had been removed, more than 2 million distinct TCRbeta sequences were left, which works out to an average of approximately 70,000 per individual. Each individual was scored by the count of 150 to 200 previously reported CMV-associated TCRbeta sequences and the total productive distinct TCRbeta count. A beta-binomial model was reimplemented in Python, and scikit-learn random forests with default parameters were trained on data from the US cohort. Classifier performance on the Belgian cohort was reported as the median AUC with percentile confidence intervals calculated over 10,000 bootstrap iterations. What TCRdb holds here is the immuneACCESS table cut down to in-frame rearrangements. Part of the clones is not present; checked against another copy, under half of the missing clones reflect an unresolved V gene, and the others are unexplained. From that table come the V and J calls and clone size; the DNA was used to work out D and trimming. This sample holds approximately 56,000 clones; 82% were observed only once. Less than 0.5% of the sample is taken by the ten largest.

A FACSAria II was used to sort memory CD4+ T cells, defined as single viable CD3+CD4+CD8-CD45RO+ cells. CMV serostatus was determined using a Roche Elecsys assay that detects serum IgG against CMV pp150, pp28, p38 and p52. Following thawing, total CD4+ T cells were enriched through positive selection using CD4 magnetic microbeads. The samples came from a different study that was designed specifically to examine the CD4+ T cell memory repertoire. Peripheral blood mononuclear cells were isolated and cryopreserved according to standard operating procedures, and serum was stored at -80 degrees C. The staining used CD3-PerCP (BW264/56), CD4-APC (RPA-T4), CD45RO-PE (UCHT1) and CD8-Pacific Orange (3B5) antibodies, and Sytox blue was used to exclude non-viable cells.

Sequencing used memory CD4+ T cells from blood. The receptor comes from an adult in good health and CMV-seronegative. The chain couples TRBV5-1 to TRBJ2-5; TRBD1 fits 7 bases in the junction. The CDR3 sequence is CASTYEGARGETQYF. In nucleotide form, the sequence is TGCGCCAGCACCTACGAGGGGGCGCGTGGAGAGACCCAGTACTTC.